A single sample is the source of the 5 T cell receptor beta chains below, sequenced in a study of identical twins. One entry per CDR3 protein results from TCRdb running MiXCR on the 5' RACE reads. The repertoire has approximately 500,000 distinct CDR3 sequences, roughly 24% of them found once; the top ten carry around 3%. This same sample was also part of a study on T cells expressing NK-cell markers.

The sample taken for sequencing was CD4+ T cells sorted from blood. The receptor set was obtained from a woman between 18 and 29 years old in good health.

The rearrangement uses TRBV4-1 and TRBJ2-7; 13 positions agree with TRBD2. V lost 4 bases and J lost 3; bases outside the gene matches: 9. Germline loops: CDR1 MGHRA, CDR2 YSYEKL. The CDR3 runs to 17 residues. CDR3 DNA sequence: TGCGCCAGCAGCCCGGGACTAGCGGGAACAACCTTCTACGAGCAGTACTTC. It codes for CASSPGLAGTTFYEQYF.

This clonotype came up a few times. This rearrangement joins TRBV5-6 to TRBJ2-5; D might be TRBD2 (5 bases). Germline V CDR1 and CDR2: SGHDT, YYEEEE. Trimming left V 0 bases short and J 6 bases short, with 12 bases between. CDR3 size: 14 residues. For the CDR3, the DNA is TGTGCCAGCAGCTTGGTATCTAGCTTGCAGACCCAGTACTTC. It specifies CASSLVSSLQTQYF.

The chain recombines TRBV5-1 with TRBJ1-2; 7 bases line up with TRBD1. V dropped 4 bases and J dropped 5; count of bases not matched to a gene: 11. CDR3 length: 15 amino acids. CDR1 and CDR2 (germline): SGHRS, YFSETQ. DNA for the CDR3: TGCGCCAGCAGCAGAGACCGACAGGGTGGTTATGGCTACACCTTC. Translated, it gives CASSRDRQGGYGYTF. The full variable domain, completed using reference TRBV5-1 and TRBJ1-2, is KAGVTQTPRYLIKTRGQQVTLSCSPISGHRSVSWYQQTPGQGLQFLFEYFSETQRNKGNFPGRFSGRQFSNSRSEMNVSTLELGDSALYLCASSRDRQGGYGYTFGSGTRLTVV.

This sequence joins TRBV6-5 and TRBJ2-7, with a possible D match to TRBD1 (6 bases). Trimming took off 1 base at V and 4 bases at J, with 20 bases between the two ends. CDR1 and CDR2 (germline): MNHEY, SVGAGI. The CDR3 extends over 17 amino acids. The chain's CDR3 is CASSYLQGPPIPYEQYF. The DNA of the CDR3 is TGTGCCAGCAGTTACTTACAGGGCCCCCCGATCCCATACGAGCAGTACTTC.

This clonotype was recorded a few times. V is TRBV12-3 or TRBV12-4 and J is TRBJ2-6; D gene ambiguous. This CDR3 comprises 14 residues. Trimming removed 5 bases at V and 1 base at J, with 6 bases between. CDR3 sequence reads: CASSTSSGANVLTF. For the CDR3, the DNA is TGTGCCAGCAGTACGTCTTCTGGGGCCAACGTCCTGACTTTC.